The 17 T cell receptor beta chains reported below all come from one sample, sequenced in a study of early T cells in non-severe SARS-CoV-2 infection. TCRdb reprocessed the 5' RACE reads via MiXCR and lists one record per CDR3 protein. The sample contains about 50,000 distinct CDR3 sequences, about 10% of which appear only once. Input material: whole blood. These receptors originate from an adult who was a healthcare worker with PCR-confirmed SARS-CoV-2 infection or an uninfected control (not recorded which).

In this sample, this clonotype turned up a few times. This rearrangement joins TRBV3-1 to TRBJ2-5; 8 bases map to TRBD2. This CDR3 region has 16 residues. The V and J ends lost 5 bases and 5 bases, in that order; junction bases with no gene match: 13. Germline loops: CDR1 LGHDT, CDR2 YNNKEL (reference sequence). CDR3 bases: TGTGCCAGCAGCGAAGGATATCGGGAGGGTAGTGAGACCCAGTACTTC. Encoded protein: CASSEGYREGSETQYF.

This clonotype has more than one count but fewer than ten. The gene calls are TRBV19 and TRBJ1-1; D is undetermined. The CDR3 consists of 14 residues. Germline lookup yields CDR1 LNHDA and CDR2 SQIVND (reference sequence). V shed 3 bases and J shed 4 bases, with 12 bases lying between them. Here the CDR3 DNA reads TGTGCCAGTAGTATCCAGCAGGTGGGCACTGAAGCTTTCTTT. Protein product: CASSIQQVGTEAFF.

This clonotype was observed many times. The chain carries TRBV20-1 and TRBJ2-1; D gene uncertain. Trimming pared 4 bases from V and 1 base from J, leaving 17 bases between. The CDR3 is 16 residues long. Germline V gene sequence: CDR1 DFQATT, CDR2 SNEGSKA (reference sequence). The CDR3 DNA sequence: TGCAGTGCTACTCCCTTCATTGGCGCATCCTACAATGAGCAGTTCTTC. Residues: CSATPFIGASYNEQFF.

This clonotype occurred a few times. V usage is TRBV10-3 and J usage is TRBJ1-2; 7 bases match TRBD1. Germline CDR1 reads ENHRY; CDR2 reads SYGVKD. The CDR3 loop spans 16 amino acids. V dropped 1 base and J dropped 6; count of bases not matched to a gene: 11. The CDR3 bases are TGTGCCATCAGTGAGTTGATCGACAGGGAGAGCAATGGCTACACCTTC. Protein product: CAISELIDRESNGYTF.

This clonotype appeared a few times. This chain joins TRBV19 and TRBJ2-1, with 10 positions matching TRBD2. The CDR3 length is 16 residues. V lost 3 bases to trimming and J lost 4 bases; unmatched junction nucleotides: 6. Per germline, CDR1 LNHDA and CDR2 SQIVND (reference sequence). The CDR3 DNA follows: TGTGCCAGTAGTATTCTAGCGGGAGCCTTTTACAATGAGCAGTTCTTC. Protein: CASSILAGAFYNEQFF.

This clonotype was found a few times. This sequence joins TRBV2 and TRBJ2-5, with 7 bases fitting TRBD2. Germline loops: CDR1 SNHLY, CDR2 FYNNEI. CDR3 size: 14 residues. Unmatched junction bases numbered 7, after V lost 6 bases and J lost 3 bases. In nucleotides, the CDR3 is TGTGCCAGCAGCCCCGGGACTATGGAAGAGACCCAGTACTTC. Translated, it gives CASSPGTMEETQYF. The complete variable domain, with remaining parts taken from reference TRBV2 and TRBJ2-5, reads EPEVTQTPSHQVTQMGQEVILRCVPISNHLYFYWYRQILGQKVEFLVSFYNNEISEKSEIFDDQFSVERPDGSNFTLKIRSTKLEDSAMYFCASSPGTMEETQYFGPGTRLLVL.

The gene calls are TRBV30 and TRBJ1-2; D may be TRBD1 (6 bases). The CDR3 loop spans 12 amino acids. V gave up 4 bases and J gave up 6 bases, with 12 bases separating them. Looked up from germline, CDR1 is GTSNPN and CDR2 is SVGIG (reference sequence). DNA of the CDR3: TGTGCCTGGAAACTTGGACAGAATGGCTACACCTTC. This encodes CAWKLGQNGYTF.

This clonotype has a count of ten or more. The chain couples TRBV6-1 to TRBJ2-1; D is ambiguous. The CDR3 contains 14 residues. V was pared by 1 base and J by 3 bases, with 7 bases between. Germline loops: CDR1 MNHNS, CDR2 SASEGT. The CDR3 DNA reads TGTGCCAGCAGTGAAGGACTGGACTACAATGAGCAGTTCTTC. It translates to CASSEGLDYNEQFF.

A note on this clonotype: With a much larger clone just one base away, this may be a read error. The chain carries TRBV29-1 and TRBJ1-1; D call uncertain. The CDR3 has 11 residues. Germline CDR1 reads SQVTM; CDR2 reads ANQGSEA. CDR3 sequence: CSVRENTEAIF. In nucleotides, the CDR3 is TGCAGCGTACGGGAGAACACTGAAGCTATCTTT.

V is TRBV7-6 and J is TRBJ2-1, with 14 bases aligning to TRBD2. The CDR3 is 13 amino acids. V lost 10 bases, J lost 7 bases, and 3 bases stayed unmatched. CDR1 and CDR2 from the germline V gene are SGHVS and FNYEAQ. DNA of the CDR3: TGTGCCACTGGACTAGCGGGAGGTAATGAGCAGTTCTTC. Translation: CATGLAGGNEQFF.

V gene TRBV16 combines with J gene TRBJ2-7; 8 positions match TRBD1. V shed 0 bases, J shed 1 base, and the junction held 8 bases outside the gene matches. The CDR3 covers 17 residues. Per germline, CDR1 KGHSY and CDR2 FQNENV. The chain's CDR3 is CASSQSITGDRSYEQYF. CDR3 nucleotide sequence: TGTGCCAGCAGCCAATCAATAACGGGGGACAGGTCCTACGAGCAGTACTTC.

The sample holds many counts of this clonotype. The chain links TRBV30 to TRBJ1-5; 7 bases agree with TRBD1. Germline loops: CDR1 GTSNPN, CDR2 SVGIG (reference sequence). The CDR3 contains 16 residues. J gave up 11 bases and V 0 bases, and 16 bases lay outside the gene matches. CDR3 nucleotides: TGTGCCTGGAGTGTACCGACAGGGTACGGACGCGGAGCCCAGCATTTT. Encoded protein: CAWSVPTGYGRGAQHF.

This clonotype was seen ten or more times. The V gene is TRBV19, the J gene TRBJ1-5; 7 bases line up with TRBD1. Germline CDR1 and CDR2: LNHDA and SQIVND (reference sequence). The V segment lost 9 bases and the J segment 0 bases; nucleotides outside the gene matches: 8. CDR3 size: 15 residues. The CDR3 spells CASKPGQYSNQPQHF. The CDR3, as DNA: TGTGCCAGCAAACCGGGACAGTATAGCAATCAGCCCCAGCATTTT. Variable domain in full (rest from reference TRBV19 and TRBJ1-5): DGGITQSPKYLFRKEGQNVTLSCEQNLNHDAMYWYRQDPGQGLRLIYYSQIVNDFQKGDIAEGYSVSREKKESFPLTVTSAQKNPTAFYLCASKPGQYSNQPQHFGDGTRLSIL.

This clonotype appeared many times. J is TRBJ1-5 and V is TRBV28; D might be TRBD1 (5 bases). The V gene lost 3 bases and the J gene lost 5 bases, with 20 bases spanning the gap. Germline V lookup: CDR1 MDHEN, CDR2 SYDVKM. This CDR3 is 17 amino acids long. CDR3 amino acids: CASSFRLGRLVYQPQHF. The CDR3 coding sequence is TGTGCCAGCAGTTTTAGGTTGGGACGGTTGGTTTATCAGCCCCAGCATTTT.

The genes are TRBV6-2 or TRBV6-3 and TRBJ2-2; no firm D call. The length of the CDR3 is 14 residues. Germline V gene sequence: CDR1 MNHEY, CDR2 SVGEGT. Deletions cut 7 bases from V and 1 base from J, with 10 bases between. The CDR3 region has the DNA TGTGCCAGCACCGCCTCACTGAACACCGGGGAGCTGTTTTTT. Its translation: CASTASLNTGELFF.

This clonotype showed up many times. The chain is built from TRBV11-3 and TRBJ2-5, with TRBD1 identical over 12 bases. The ends lost 4 bases at V and 5 bases at J; junction bases unmatched: 5. Germline V gives CDR1 SGHNT, CDR2 YENEEA. The CDR3 has 15 amino acids. The chain's CDR3 is CASSSGTGGEETQYF. CDR3 nucleotide sequence: TGTGCCAGCAGCTCCGGGACAGGGGGCGAGGAGACCCAGTACTTC.

This clonotype turned up a few times. The rearrangement joins TRBV9 to TRBJ2-3; possibly TRBD2 for D (6 bases). In germline, CDR1 is SGDLS, CDR2 YYNGEE. The CDR3 extends over 14 amino acids. V shed 9 bases and J shed 0 bases, with 14 bases lying between them. Written as DNA, the CDR3 is TGTGCCACCAATAGCGGAAGGAGCACAGATACGCAGTATTTT. Protein: CATNSGRSTDTQYF.